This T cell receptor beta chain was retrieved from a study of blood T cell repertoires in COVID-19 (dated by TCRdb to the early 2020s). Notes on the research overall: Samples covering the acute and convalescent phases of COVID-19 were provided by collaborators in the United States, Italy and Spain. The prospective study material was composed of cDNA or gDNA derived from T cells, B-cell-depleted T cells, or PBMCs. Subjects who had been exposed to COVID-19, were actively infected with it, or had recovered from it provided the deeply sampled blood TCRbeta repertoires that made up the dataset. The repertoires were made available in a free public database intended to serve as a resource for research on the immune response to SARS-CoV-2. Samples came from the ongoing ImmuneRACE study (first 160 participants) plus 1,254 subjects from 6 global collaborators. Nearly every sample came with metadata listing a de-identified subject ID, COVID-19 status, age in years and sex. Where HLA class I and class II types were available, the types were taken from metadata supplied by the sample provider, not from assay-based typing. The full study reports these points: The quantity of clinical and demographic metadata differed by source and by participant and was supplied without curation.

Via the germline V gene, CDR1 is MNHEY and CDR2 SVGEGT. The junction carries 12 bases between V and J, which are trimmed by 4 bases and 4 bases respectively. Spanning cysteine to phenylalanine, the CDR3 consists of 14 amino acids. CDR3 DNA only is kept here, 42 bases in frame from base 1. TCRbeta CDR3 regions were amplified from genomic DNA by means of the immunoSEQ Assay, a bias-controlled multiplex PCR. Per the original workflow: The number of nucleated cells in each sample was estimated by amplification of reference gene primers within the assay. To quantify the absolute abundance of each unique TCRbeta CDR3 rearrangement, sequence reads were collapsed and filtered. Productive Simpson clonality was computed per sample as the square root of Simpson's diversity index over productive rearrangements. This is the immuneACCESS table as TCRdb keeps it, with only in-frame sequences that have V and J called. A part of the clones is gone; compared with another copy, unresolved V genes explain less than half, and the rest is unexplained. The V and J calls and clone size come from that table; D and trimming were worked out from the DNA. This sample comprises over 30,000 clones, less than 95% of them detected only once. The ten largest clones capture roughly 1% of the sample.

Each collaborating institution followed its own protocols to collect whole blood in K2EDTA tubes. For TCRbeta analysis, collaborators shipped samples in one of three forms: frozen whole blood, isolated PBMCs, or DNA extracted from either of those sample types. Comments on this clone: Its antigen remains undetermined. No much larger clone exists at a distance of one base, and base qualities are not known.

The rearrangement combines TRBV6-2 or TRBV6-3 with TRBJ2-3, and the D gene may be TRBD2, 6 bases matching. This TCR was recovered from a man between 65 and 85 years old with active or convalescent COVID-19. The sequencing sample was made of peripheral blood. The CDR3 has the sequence CASSSTRIADTQYF. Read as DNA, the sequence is TGTGCCAGCAGTTCGACTAGAATCGCAGATACGCAGTATTTT.